This is a list of T cell receptor beta chains from one sample in a study of T cell responses to AZD1222 COVID-19 vaccine. Clones were sequenced by immunoSEQ multiplex PCR, and TCRdb holds only the in-frame ones, with some missing. The top ten clones hold approximately 5% of a sample with over 110,000 clones, roughly 91% of them seen once. Material: peripheral blood, obtained on day 0 of AZD1222 vaccination. Receptors were obtained from an adult in good health. The CDR3 runs from the conserved cysteine through the conserved F or W. A D gene is named only where the DNA matches it firmly. Only part of the rows carry a size: once, few, many, or a class if the clone is expanded.

CDR3 protein | CDR3 DNA | V gene | clone size | D gene | J gene
CASGRTGESYEQYF | TGTGCCAGCGGACGTACAGGGGAAAGCTACGAGCAGTACTTC | TRBV27 | - | TRBD1 | TRBJ2-7
CASSQVGRGGSYEQYF | TGTGCCAGCAGCCAAGTGGGCAGGGGTGGTTCCTACGAGCAGTACTTC | TRBV14 | - | - | TRBJ2-7
CASSYDAGEREQFF | TGTGCCAGCAGTTACGACGCCGGGGAAAGGGAGCAGTTCTTC | TRBV6-6 | - | - | TRBJ2-1
CASSYRSGTGGAEQYF | TGCGCCAGCAGCTATCGCTCCGGGACAGGGGGTGCGGAGCAGTACTTC | TRBV5-1 | - | TRBD1 | TRBJ2-7
CASSRTAGIHNSPLHF | TGTGCCAGCAGCCGAACGGCGGGGATTCATAATTCACCCCTCCACTTT | TRBV16 | - | - | TRBJ1-6
CASSLTRTGGEYEQYF | TGTGCCAGCAGCTTAACCCGGACAGGGGGCGAGTACGAGCAGTACTTC | TRBV7-9 | - | TRBD1 | TRBJ2-7
CASSLTSGSDEQFF | TGTGCCAGCAGTTTAACTAGCGGGAGCGATGAGCAGTTCTTC | TRBV27 | - | TRBD2 | TRBJ2-1
CAIKDNAGELFF | TGTGCCATCAAAGATAATGCCGGGGAGCTGTTTTTT | TRBV10-3 | - | - | TRBJ2-2
CASSDIIFNKNSNQPQHF | TGTGCCAGCAGCGATATTATTTTCAACAAGAATAGCAATCAGCCCCAGCATTTT | TRBV7-8 | - | - | TRBJ1-5
CASSQDGGPALGGYTF | TGCGCCAGCAGCCAAGACGGAGGACCAGCGTTGGGGGGCTACACCTTC | TRBV4-1 | - | - | TRBJ1-2
CATSRDRVSQPQHF | TGTGCCACCAGCAGAGATCGGGTCAGTCAGCCCCAGCATTTT | TRBV15 | - | - | TRBJ1-5
CASSERSRDGAYEQYF | TGTGCCAGCAGTGAGAGATCCCGGGACGGAGCCTACGAGCAGTACTTC | TRBV2 | once | - | TRBJ2-7
CASSPYRGRGYGYTF | TGTGCCAGCAGCCCTTATAGGGGCAGGGGCTATGGCTACACCTTC | TRBV3-1/TRBV3-2 | - | - | TRBJ1-2
CASSPGGEGSPLHF | TGCGCCAGCAGCCCCGGGGGTGAGGGTTCACCCCTCCACTTT | TRBV4-3 | - | - | TRBJ1-6
CASSVGPPGSYNEQFF | TGTGCCAGCAGCGTAGGACCCCCCGGCTCCTACAATGAGCAGTTCTTC | TRBV9 | - | - | TRBJ2-1
CSVEDTGTGEQYF | TGCAGCGTTGAAGATACAGGGACTGGCGAGCAGTACTTC | TRBV29-1 | once | - | TRBJ2-7
CASSLRGTGAKTNEKLFF | TGTGCCAGCAGTTTGAGGGGGACAGGGGCAAAAACTAATGAAAAACTGTTTTTT | TRBV7-7 | - | TRBD1 | TRBJ1-4
CASSPSTEAFF | TGTGCCAGCAGCCCCTCGACTGAAGCTTTCTTT | TRBV7-9 | - | - | TRBJ1-1
CASSPKAGTGEKLFF | TGCGCCAGCAGCCCTAAGGCCGGGACAGGGGAAAAACTGTTTTTT | TRBV4-3 | - | TRBD1 | TRBJ1-4
CAWGTSGLNTGELFF | TGTGCCTGGGGGACTAGCGGGCTAAACACCGGGGAGCTGTTTTTT | TRBV30 | - | TRBD2 | TRBJ2-2
CASGSYNEQFF | TGTGCCAGCGGGTCCTACAATGAGCAGTTCTTC | TRBV27 | - | - | TRBJ2-1
CAIRGDSSYNEQFF | TGTGCCATCAGGGGGGACAGCTCCTACAATGAGCAGTTCTTC | TRBV10-3 | - | TRBD1 | TRBJ2-1
CASSYGTGGTEAFF | TGTGCCAGCAGTTACGGTACAGGGGGCACTGAAGCTTTCTTT | TRBV6-5 | once | TRBD1 | TRBJ1-1
CASSHTWDRSYEQYF | TGTGCCAGCAGCCATACATGGGACAGATCCTACGAGCAGTACTTC | TRBV6-5 | - | TRBD1 | TRBJ2-7
CASSYSGTAPNEQYF | TGTGCCAGCAGTTACTCCGGGACAGCCCCTAACGAGCAGTACTTC | TRBV6-5 | - | TRBD1 | TRBJ2-7
CASSHLGTGGNEQFF | TGTGCCAGCAGCCACCTTGGGACGGGAGGGAATGAGCAGTTCTTC | TRBV3-1/TRBV3-2 | once | TRBD2 | TRBJ2-1
CASSLRGQGNTGELFF | TGCGCCAGCAGCTTACGTGGACAGGGGAACACCGGGGAGCTGTTTTTT | TRBV5-1 | few | TRBD1 | TRBJ2-2
CASSSTGTSGGSGDTQYF | TGTGCCAGCAGCTCCACCGGGACTAGCGGGGGGTCGGGAGATACGCAGTATTTT | TRBV9 | - | TRBD2 | TRBJ2-3
CASSISGAFYEQYF | TGTGCCAGCAGCATTAGCGGGGCGTTTTACGAGCAGTACTTC | TRBV7-2 | - | TRBD2 | TRBJ2-7
CASSLRAEQYF | TGTGCCAGCAGCTTACGGGCCGAGCAGTACTTC | TRBV5-6 | - | - | TRBJ2-7
CASAGQGMIHEQYF | TGTGCCAGTGCGGGACAGGGTATGATCCACGAGCAGTACTTC | TRBV19 | - | TRBD1 | TRBJ2-7
CASSLRGNLDTEAFF | TGTGCCAGCAGCTTGCGGGGAAATTTGGACACTGAAGCTTTCTTT | TRBV5-4 | - | - | TRBJ1-1
CASSLVVATGELFF | TGTGCCAGCAGCTTGGTGGTAGCTACCGGGGAGCTGTTTTTT | TRBV5-8 | - | - | TRBJ2-2
CASSSGTGGETQYF | TGTGCCAGCAGCAGCGGGACTGGAGGGGAGACCCAGTACTTC | TRBV7-9 | - | TRBD2 | TRBJ2-5
CASSSSGAAEQYF | TGTGCCAGCAGCTCAAGCGGGGCCGCCGAGCAGTACTTC | TRBV12-3/TRBV12-4 | - | TRBD2 | TRBJ2-7
CASSSQGDTEAFF | TGTGCCAGCAGTTCACAGGGAGACACTGAAGCTTTCTTT | TRBV6-5 | - | - | TRBJ1-1